This T cell receptor beta chain was documented in a study of shared T cell receptors in the human thymus. The repertoire was sequenced with immunoSEQ multiplex PCR; TCRdb's copy has only in-frame clones and lacks some. The sample lists some 760,000 clones; approximately 85% were seen once. CDR1 is SGDLS, CDR2 YYNGEE, per germline. V lost 3 bases and J 4 bases, leaving 23 bases between the germline ends. The CDR3 contains 17 residues. These same data were also listed under a study on human thymus T cells.

This TCR was recovered from a girl under three years old with a congenital heart defect. The genes are TRBV9 and TRBJ2-7, with D possibly being TRBD1 (6 bases). Sequenced input: thymocytes. For the CDR3, the DNA is TGTGCCAGCAGCGGGACCGGATCCGGGACAAAGAAATACGAGCAGTACTTC. It yields the protein CASSGTGSGTKKYEQYF.